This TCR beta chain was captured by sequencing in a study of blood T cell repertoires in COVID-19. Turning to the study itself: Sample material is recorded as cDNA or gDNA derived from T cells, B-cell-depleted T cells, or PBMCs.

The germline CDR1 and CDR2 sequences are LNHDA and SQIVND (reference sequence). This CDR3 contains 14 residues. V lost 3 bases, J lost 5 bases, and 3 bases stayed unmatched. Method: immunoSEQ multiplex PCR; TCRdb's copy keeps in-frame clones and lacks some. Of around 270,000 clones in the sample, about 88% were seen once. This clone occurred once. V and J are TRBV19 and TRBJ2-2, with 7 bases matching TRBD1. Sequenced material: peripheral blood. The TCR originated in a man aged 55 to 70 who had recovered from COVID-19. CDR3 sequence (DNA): TGTGCCAGTAGTATCGCGACAGGGACCGGGGAGCTGTTTTTT. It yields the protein CASSIATGTGELFF.